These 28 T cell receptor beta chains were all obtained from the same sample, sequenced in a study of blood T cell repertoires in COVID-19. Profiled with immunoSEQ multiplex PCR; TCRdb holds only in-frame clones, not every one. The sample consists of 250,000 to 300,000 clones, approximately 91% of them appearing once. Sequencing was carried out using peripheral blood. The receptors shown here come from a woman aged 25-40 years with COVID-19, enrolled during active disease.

The CDR3 protein is CASSSGTAHAGELFF. The CDR3, as DNA: TGCGCCAGCAGCTCAGGGACAGCACACGCCGGGGAGCTGTTTTTT. The rearrangement joins TRBV5-1 to TRBJ2-2, with 7 nucleotides matching TRBD1. This CDR3 contains 15 residues. The germline V gene has CDR1 SGHRS and CDR2 YFSETQ. The V segment lost 3 bases and the J segment 6 bases; nucleotides outside the gene matches: 8.

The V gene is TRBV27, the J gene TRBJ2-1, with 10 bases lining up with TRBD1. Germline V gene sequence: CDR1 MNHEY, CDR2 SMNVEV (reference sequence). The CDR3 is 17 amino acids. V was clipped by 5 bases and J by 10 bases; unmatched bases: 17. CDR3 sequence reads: CASSPLLLDRGQEEQFF. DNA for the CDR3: TGTGCCAGCAGTCCCCTATTGTTAGACAGGGGGCAGGAGGAGCAGTTCTTC.

The CDR3 nucleotides are TGTGCCACCAGTGATCTTGGGGGCTCCGAGCAGTACTTC. This encodes CATSDLGGSEQYF. This chain uses TRBV24-1 with TRBJ2-7; D is perhaps TRBD1 (6 bases). CDR1 and CDR2 (germline): KGHDR, SFDVKD. The V end lost 3 bases, the J end lost 6 bases, and 11 bases lay between the germline ends. This CDR3 comprises 13 residues.

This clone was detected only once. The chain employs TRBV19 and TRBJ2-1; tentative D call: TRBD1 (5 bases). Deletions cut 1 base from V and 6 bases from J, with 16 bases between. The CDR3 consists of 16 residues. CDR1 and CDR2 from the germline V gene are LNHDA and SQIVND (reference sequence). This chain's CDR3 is CASSIGGHRVVNEQFF. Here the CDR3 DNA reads TGTGCCAGTAGTATAGGGGGCCACCGCGTGGTCAATGAGCAGTTCTTC.

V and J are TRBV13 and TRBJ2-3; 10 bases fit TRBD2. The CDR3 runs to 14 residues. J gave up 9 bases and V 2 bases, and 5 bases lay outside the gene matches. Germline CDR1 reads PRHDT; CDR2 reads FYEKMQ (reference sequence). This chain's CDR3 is CASSLTSGAMTQYF. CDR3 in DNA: TGTGCCAGCAGCTTAACTAGCGGGGCCATGACGCAGTATTTT.

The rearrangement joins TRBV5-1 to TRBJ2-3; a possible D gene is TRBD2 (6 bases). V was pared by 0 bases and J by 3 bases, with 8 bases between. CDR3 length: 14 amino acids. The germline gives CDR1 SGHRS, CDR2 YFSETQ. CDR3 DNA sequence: TGCGCCAGCAGCTTGGGGGCGGGAACAGATACGCAGTATTTT. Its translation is CASSLGAGTDTQYF.

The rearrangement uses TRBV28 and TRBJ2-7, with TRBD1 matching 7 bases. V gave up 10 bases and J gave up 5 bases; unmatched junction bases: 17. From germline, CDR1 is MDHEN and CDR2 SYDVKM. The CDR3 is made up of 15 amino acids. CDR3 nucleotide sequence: TGTGCCACCTGGACAGGTGGGGGTTTACTAAACGAGCAGTACTTC. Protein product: CATWTGGGLLNEQYF.

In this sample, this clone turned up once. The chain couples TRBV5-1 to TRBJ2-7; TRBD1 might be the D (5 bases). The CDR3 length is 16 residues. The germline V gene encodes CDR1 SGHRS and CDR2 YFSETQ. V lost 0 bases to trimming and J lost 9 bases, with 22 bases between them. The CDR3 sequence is CASSLVPGSLGPVQYF. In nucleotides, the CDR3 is TGCGCCAGCAGCTTGGTCCCAGGGTCCCTTGGACCGGTGCAGTACTTC.

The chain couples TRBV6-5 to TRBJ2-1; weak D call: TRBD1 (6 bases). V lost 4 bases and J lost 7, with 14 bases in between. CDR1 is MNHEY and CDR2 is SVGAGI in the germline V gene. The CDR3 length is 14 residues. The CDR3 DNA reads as TGTGCCAGCAGTTCCTCCTTCCAGGGGAATGAGCAGTTCTTC. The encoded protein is CASSSSFQGNEQFF.

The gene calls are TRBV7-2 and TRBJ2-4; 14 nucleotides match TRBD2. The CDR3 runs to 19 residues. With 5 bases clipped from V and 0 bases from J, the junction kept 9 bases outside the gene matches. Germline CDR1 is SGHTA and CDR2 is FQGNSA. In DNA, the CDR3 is TGTGCCAGCAGCCTCGGACTAGCGGGAGGTGCTCTAGCCAAAAACATTCAGTACTTC. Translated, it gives CASSLGLAGGALAKNIQYF.

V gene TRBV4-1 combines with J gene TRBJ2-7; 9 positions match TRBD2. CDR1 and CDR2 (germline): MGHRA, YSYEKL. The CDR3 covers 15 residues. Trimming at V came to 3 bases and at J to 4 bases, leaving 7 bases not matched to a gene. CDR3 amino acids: CASSQEIAGDYEQYF. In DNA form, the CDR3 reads TGCGCCAGCAGCCAGGAGATAGCGGGAGATTACGAGCAGTACTTC.

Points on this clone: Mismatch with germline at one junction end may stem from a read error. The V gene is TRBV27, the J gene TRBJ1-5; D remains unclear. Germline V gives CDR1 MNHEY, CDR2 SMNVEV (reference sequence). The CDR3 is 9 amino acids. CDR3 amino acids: CASTTSRWF. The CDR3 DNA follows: TGTGCCAGCACCACTTCCAGGTGGTTT.

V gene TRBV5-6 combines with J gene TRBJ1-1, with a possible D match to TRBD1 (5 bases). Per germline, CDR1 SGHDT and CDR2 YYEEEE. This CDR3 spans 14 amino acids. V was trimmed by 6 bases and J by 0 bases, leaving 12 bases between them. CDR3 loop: CASIPWGLNTEAFF. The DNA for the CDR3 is TGTGCCAGCATCCCTTGGGGCTTGAACACTGAAGCTTTCTTT.

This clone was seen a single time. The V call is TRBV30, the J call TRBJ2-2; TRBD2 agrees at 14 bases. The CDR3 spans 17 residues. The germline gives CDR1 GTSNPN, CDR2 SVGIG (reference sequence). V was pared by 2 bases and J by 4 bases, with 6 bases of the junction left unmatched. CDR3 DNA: TGTGCCTGGAGTCCATCGGGACTAGCGGGAGCCACCGGGGAGCTGTTTTTT. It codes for CAWSPSGLAGATGELFF. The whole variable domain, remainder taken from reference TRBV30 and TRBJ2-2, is SQTIHQWPATLVQPVGSPLSLECTVEGTSNPNLYWYRQAAGRGLQLLFYSVGIGQISSEVPQNLSASRPQDRQFILSSKKLLLSDSGFYLCAWSPSGLAGATGELFFGEGSRLTVL.

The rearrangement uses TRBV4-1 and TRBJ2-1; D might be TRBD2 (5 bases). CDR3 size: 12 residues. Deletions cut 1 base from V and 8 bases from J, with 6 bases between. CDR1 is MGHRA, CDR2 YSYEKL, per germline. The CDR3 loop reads CASSQAGDEQFF. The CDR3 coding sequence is TGCGCCAGCAGCCAAGCCGGGGATGAGCAGTTCTTC.

The CDR3 DNA sequence: TGTGCCCATAGTGCCGGGTGGAATCAGCCCCAGCATTTT. It specifies CAHSAGWNQPQHF. The chain carries TRBV30 and TRBJ1-5, with unresolved D. The germline V gene encodes CDR1 GTSNPN and CDR2 SVGIG (reference sequence). The length of the CDR3 is 13 residues. V dropped 8 bases and J dropped 4 bases, with 15 bases sitting between them.

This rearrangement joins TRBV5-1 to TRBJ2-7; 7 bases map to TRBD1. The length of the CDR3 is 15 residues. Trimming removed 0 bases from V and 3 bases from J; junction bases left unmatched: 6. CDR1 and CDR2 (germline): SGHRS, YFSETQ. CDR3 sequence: CASSLAYRGYYEQYF. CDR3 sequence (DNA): TGCGCCAGCAGCTTGGCCTACAGGGGTTACTACGAGCAGTACTTC.

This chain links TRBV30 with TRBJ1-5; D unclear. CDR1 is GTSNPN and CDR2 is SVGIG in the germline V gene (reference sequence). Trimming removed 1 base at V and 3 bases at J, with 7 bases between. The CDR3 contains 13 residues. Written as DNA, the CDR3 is TGTGCCTGGAGTGGAGGAAACAATCAGCCCCAGCATTTT. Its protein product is CAWSGGNNQPQHF. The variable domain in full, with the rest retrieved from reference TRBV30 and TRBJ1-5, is SQTIHQWPATLVQPVGSPLSLECTVEGTSNPNLYWYRQAAGRGLQLLFYSVGIGQISSEVPQNLSASRPQDRQFILSSKKLLLSDSGFYLCAWSGGNNQPQHFGDGTRLSIL.

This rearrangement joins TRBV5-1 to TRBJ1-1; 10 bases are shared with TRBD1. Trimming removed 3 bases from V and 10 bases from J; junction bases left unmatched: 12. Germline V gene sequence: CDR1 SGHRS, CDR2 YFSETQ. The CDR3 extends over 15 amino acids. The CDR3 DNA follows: TGCGCCAGCAGCTCCGGACAGGGGGTCACCCCGGTAGCTTTCTTT. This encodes CASSSGQGVTPVAFF.

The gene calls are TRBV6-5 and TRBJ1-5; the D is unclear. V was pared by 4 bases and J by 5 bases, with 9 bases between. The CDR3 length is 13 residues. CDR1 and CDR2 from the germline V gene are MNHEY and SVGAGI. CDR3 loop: CASSSDIDQPQHF. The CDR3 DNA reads TGTGCCAGCAGTTCCGACATTGATCAGCCCCAGCATTTT.

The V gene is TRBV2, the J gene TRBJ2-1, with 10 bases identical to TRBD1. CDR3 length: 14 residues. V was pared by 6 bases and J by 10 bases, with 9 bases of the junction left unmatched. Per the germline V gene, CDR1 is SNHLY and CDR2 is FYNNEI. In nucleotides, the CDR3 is TGTGCCAGCAGGGCCCCGGACAGGGGGGGGGAGCAGTTCTTC. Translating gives CASRAPDRGGEQFF.

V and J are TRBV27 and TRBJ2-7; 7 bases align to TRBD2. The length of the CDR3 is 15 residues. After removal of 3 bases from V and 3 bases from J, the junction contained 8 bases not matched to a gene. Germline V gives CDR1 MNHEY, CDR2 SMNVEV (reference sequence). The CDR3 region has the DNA TGTGCCAGCAGTTTCCTCGGGCGGGAGAACTACGAGCAGTACTTC. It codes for CASSFLGRENYEQYF.

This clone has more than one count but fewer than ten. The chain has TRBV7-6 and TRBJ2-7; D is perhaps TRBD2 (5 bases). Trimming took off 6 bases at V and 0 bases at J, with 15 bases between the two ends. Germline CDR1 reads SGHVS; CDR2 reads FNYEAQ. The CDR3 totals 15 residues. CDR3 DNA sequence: TGTGCCAGCAGGGAGGTAGCCGAGAGCTCCTACGAGCAGTACTTC. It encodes CASREVAESSYEQYF. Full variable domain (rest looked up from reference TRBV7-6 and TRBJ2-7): GAGVSQSPRYKVTKRGQDVALRCDPISGHVSLYWYRQALGQGPEFLTYFNYEAQQDKSGLPNDRFSAERPEGSISTLTIQRTEQRDSAMYRCASREVAESSYEQYFGPGTRLTVT.

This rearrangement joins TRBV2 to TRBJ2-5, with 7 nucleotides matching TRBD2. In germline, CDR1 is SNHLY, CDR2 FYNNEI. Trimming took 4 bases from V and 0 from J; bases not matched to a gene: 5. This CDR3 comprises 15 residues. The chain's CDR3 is CASSAFSGYQETQYF. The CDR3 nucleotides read TGTGCCAGCAGTGCGTTTAGCGGGTACCAAGAGACCCAGTACTTC.

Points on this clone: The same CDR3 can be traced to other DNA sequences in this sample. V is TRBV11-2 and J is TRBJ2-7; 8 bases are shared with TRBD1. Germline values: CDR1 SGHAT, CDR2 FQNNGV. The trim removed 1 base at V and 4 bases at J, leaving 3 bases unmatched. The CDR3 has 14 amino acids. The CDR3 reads CASSLGTGSYEQYF. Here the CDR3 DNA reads TGTGCCAGCAGCTTAGGGACAGGGTCGTACGAGCAGTACTTC.

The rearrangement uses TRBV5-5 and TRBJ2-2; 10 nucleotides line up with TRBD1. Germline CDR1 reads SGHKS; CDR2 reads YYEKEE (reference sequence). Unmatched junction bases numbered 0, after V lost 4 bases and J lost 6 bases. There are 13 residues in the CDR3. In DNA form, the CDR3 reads TGTGCCAGCAGCGGACAGGGGGCCGGGGAGCTGTTTTTT. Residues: CASSGQGAGELFF.

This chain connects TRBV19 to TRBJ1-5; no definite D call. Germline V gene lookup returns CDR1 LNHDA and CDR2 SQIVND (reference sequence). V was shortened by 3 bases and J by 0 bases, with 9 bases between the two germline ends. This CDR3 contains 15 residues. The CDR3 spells CASSIVADSNQPQHF. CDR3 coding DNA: TGTGCCAGTAGTATTGTGGCGGATAGCAATCAGCCCCAGCATTTT.

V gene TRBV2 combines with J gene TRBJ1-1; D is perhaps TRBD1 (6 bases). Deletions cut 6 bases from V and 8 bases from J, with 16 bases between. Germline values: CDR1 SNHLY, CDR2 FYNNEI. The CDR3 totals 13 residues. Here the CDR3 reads CASRATGPVEAFF. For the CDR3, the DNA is TGTGCCAGCAGGGCCACAGGGCCGGTGGAAGCTTTCTTT.